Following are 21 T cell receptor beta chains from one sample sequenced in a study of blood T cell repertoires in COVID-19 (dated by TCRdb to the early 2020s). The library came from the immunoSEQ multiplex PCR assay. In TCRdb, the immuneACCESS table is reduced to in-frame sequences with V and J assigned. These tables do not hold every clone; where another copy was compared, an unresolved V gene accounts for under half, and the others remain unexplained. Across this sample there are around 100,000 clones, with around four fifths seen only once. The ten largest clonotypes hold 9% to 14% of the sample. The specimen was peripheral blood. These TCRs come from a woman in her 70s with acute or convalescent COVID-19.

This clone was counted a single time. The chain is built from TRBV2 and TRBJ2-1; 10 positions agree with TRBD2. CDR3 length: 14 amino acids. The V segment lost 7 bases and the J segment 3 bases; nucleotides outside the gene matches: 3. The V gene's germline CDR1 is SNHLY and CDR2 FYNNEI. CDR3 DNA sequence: TGTGCCAGCAAAGCGGGGGGGCTCTACAATGAGCAGTTCTTC. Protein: CASKAGGLYNEQFF. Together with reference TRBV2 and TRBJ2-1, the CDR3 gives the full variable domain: EPEVTQTPSHQVTQMGQEVILRCVPISNHLYFYWYRQILGQKVEFLVSFYNNEISEKSEIFDDQFSVERPDGSNFTLKIRSTKLEDSAMYFCASKAGGLYNEQFFGPGTRLTVL.

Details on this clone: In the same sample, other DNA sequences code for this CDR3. DNA for the CDR3: TGTGCCAGCAGCTCACTAGCGGGGGGGCGGCAGGGGCAGTTCTTC. Translating it yields CASSSLAGGRQGQFF. This chain links TRBV3-1 (or the pseudogene TRBV3-2) with TRBJ2-1; 13 nucleotides match TRBD2. The J segment lost 12 bases and the V segment lost 5 bases, leaving 10 bases of the junction unmatched. CDR1 is LGHDT, CDR2 YNNKEL, per germline (reference sequence). This CDR3 is built from 15 residues.

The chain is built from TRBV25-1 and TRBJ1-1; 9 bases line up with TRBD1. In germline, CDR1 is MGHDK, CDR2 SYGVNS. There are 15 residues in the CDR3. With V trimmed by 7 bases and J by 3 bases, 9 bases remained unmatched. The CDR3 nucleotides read TGTGCCAGCACTAATCCGGGACAGGGCGACACTGAAGCTTTCTTT. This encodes CASTNPGQGDTEAFF.

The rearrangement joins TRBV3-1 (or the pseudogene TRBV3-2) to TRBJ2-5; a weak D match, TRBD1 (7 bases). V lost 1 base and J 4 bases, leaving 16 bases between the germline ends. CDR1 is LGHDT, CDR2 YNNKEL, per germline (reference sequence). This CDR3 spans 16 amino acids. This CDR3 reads CASSQVEGQGGETQYF. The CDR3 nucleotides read TGTGCCAGCAGCCAAGTAGAGGGGCAGGGGGGAGAGACCCAGTACTTC.

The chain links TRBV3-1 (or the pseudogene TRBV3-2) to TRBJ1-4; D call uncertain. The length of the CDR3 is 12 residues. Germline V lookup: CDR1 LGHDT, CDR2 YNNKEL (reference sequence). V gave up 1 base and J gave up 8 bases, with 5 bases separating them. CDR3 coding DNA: TGTGCCAGCAGCCAAGTCCTCGAAAAACTGTTTTTT. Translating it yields CASSQVLEKLFF.

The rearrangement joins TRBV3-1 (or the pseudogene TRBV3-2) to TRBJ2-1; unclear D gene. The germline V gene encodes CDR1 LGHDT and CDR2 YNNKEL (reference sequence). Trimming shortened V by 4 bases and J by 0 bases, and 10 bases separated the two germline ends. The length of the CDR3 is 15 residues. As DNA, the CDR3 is TGTGCCAGCAGCCGCGAAGTTAGCTCCTACAATGAGCAGTTCTTC. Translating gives CASSREVSSYNEQFF.

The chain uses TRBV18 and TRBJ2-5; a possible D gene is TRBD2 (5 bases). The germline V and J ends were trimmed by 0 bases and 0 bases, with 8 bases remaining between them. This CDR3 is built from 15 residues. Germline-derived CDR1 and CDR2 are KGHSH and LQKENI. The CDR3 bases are TGTGCCAGCTCACCACCGGAGGCGAACCAAGAGACCCAGTACTTC. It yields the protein CASSPPEANQETQYF.

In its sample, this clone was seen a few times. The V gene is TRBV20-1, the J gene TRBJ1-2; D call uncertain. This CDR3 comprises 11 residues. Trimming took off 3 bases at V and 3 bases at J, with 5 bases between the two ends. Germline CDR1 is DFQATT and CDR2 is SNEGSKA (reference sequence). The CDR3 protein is CSARGDYGYTF. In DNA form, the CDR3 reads TGCAGTGCTAGGGGAGACTATGGCTACACCTTC.

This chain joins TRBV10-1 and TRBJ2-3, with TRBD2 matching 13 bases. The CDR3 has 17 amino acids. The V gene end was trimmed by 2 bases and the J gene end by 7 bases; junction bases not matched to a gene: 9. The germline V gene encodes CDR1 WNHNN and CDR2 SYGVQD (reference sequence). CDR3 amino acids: CASSETRTSGGINTQYF. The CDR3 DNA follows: TGCGCCAGCAGTGAGACTAGGACTAGCGGGGGAATTAATACGCAGTATTTT.

CDR3 in amino acids: CASSVRPGLGNEQFF. CDR3 bases: TGTGCCAGCAGCGTGCGGCCGGGTCTCGGGAATGAGCAGTTCTTC. The rearrangement joins TRBV9 to TRBJ2-1, with D unclear. Trimming removed 2 bases at V and 7 bases at J, with 16 bases between. CDR1 SGDLS and CDR2 YYNGEE come from the germline V gene. The CDR3 runs 15 residues.

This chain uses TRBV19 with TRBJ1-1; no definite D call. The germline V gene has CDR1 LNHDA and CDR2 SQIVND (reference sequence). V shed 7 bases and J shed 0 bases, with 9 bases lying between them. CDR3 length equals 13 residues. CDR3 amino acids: CASKWEMNTEAFF. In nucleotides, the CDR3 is TGTGCCAGTAAATGGGAGATGAACACTGAAGCTTTCTTT.

The CDR3 DNA sequence: TGTGCCAGCAGCTTACTCGCAGGCAACTATGGCTACACCTTC. Protein: CASSLLAGNYGYTF. The gene calls are TRBV7-8 and TRBJ1-2; D call uncertain. The length of the CDR3 is 14 residues. Between the trimmed V and J ends, which lost 2 bases and 2 bases, there was a span of 9 bases. Per germline, CDR1 SGHVS and CDR2 FQNEAQ. The full variable domain, its missing parts supplied by reference TRBV7-8 and TRBJ1-2, is GAGVSQSPRYKVAKRGQDVALRCDPISGHVSLFWYQQALGQGPEFLTYFQNEAQLDKSGLPSDRFFAERPEGSVSTLKIQRTQQEDSAVYLCASSLLAGNYGYTFGSGTRLTVV.

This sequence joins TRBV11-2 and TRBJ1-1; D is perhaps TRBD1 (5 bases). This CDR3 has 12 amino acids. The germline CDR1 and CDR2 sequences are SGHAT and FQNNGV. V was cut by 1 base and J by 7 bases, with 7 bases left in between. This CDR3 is CASSLVGGEAFF. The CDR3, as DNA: TGTGCCAGCAGCTTAGTGGGGGGTGAAGCTTTCTTT.

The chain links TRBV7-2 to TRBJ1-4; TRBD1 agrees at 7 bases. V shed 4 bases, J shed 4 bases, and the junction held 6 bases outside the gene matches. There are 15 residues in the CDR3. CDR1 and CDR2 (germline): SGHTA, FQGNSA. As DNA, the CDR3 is TGTGCCAGCAGCTCTCGACAGGGCTTTAATGAAAAACTGTTTTTT. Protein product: CASSSRQGFNEKLFF. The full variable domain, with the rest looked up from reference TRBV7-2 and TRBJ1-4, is GAGVSQSPSNKVTEKGKDVELRCDPISGHTALYWYRQSLGQGLEFLIYFQGNSAPDKSGLPSDRFSAERTGGSVSTLTIQRTQQEDSAVYLCASSSRQGFNEKLFFGSGTQLSVL.

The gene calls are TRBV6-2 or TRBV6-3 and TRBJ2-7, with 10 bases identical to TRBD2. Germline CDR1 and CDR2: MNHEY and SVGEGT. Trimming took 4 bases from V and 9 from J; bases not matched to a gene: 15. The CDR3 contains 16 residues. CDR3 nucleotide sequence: TGTGCCAGCAGTTCTTCTAGCGGGGGAAAGCCTTGGTGGCAGTACGTC. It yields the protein CASSSSSGGKPWWQYV.

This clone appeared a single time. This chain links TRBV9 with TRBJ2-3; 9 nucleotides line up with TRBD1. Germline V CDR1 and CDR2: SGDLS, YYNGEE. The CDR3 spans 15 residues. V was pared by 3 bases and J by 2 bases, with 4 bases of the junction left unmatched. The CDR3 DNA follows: TGTGCCAGCAGCGGCGGGACAGGGATCACAGATACGCAGTATTTT. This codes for CASSGGTGITDTQYF.

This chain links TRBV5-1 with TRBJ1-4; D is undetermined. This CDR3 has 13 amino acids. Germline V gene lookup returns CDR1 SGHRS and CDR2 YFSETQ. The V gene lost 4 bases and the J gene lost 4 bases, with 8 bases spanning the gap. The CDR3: CASSPDNNEKLFF. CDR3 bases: TGCGCCAGCAGCCCAGACAATAATGAAAAACTGTTTTTT.

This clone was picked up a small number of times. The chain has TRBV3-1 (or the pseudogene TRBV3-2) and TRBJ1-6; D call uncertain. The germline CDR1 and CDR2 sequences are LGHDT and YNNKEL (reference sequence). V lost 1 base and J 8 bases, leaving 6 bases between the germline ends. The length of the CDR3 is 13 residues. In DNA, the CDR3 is TGTGCCAGCAGCCAAGCGGTGGATTCACCCCTCCACTTT. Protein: CASSQAVDSPLHF.

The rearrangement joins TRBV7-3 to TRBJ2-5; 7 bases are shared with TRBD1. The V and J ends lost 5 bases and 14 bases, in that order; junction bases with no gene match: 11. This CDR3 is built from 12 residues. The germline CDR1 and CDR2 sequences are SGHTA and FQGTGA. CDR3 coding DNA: TGTGCCAGCAGCACAGGGGCCTCCCCCTCTTACTTC. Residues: CASSTGASPSYF.

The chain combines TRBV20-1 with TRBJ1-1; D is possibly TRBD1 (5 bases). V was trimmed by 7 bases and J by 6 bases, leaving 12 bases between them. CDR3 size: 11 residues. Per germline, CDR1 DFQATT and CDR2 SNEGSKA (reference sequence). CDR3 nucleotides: TGCAGTGGGAGGGACGAGCCTGAAGCTTTCTTT. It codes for CSGRDEPEAFF.

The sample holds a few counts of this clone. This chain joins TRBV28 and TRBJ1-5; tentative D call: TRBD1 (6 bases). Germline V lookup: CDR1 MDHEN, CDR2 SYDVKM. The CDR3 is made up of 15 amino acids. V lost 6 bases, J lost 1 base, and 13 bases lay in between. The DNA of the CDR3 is TGTGCCAGCAGCTCCGGGGGGCAGAGCAATCAGCCCCAGCATTTT. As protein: CASSSGGQSNQPQHF.